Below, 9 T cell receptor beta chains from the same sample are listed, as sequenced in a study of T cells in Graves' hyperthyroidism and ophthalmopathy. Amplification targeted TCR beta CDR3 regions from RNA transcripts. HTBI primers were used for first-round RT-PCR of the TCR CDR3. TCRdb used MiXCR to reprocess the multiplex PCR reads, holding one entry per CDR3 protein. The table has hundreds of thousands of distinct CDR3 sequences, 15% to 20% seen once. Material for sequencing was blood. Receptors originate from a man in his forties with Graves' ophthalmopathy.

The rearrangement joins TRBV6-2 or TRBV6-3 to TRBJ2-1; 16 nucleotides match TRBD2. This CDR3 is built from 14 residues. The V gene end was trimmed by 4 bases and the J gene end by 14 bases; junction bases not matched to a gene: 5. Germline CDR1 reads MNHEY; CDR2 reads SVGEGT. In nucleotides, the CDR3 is TGTGCCAGCAGTTGGGGACTAGCGGGAGGGCCGAAGTTCTTC. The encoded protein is CASSWGLAGGPKFF.

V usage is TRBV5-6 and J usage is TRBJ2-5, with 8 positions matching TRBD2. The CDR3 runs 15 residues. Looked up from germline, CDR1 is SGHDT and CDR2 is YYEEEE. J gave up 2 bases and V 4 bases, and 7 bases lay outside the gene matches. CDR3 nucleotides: TGTGCCAGCAGCCCCGGGACTAGGCGACAAGAGACCCAGTACTTC. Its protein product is CASSPGTRRQETQYF.

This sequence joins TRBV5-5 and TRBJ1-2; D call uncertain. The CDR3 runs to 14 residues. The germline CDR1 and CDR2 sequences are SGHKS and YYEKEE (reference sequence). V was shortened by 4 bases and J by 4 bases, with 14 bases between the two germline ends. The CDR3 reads CASSVRSDGYGYTF. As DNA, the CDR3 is TGTGCCAGCAGCGTACGTTCCGACGGCTATGGCTACACCTTC.

The CDR3 bases are TGTGCCAGCAGTAGACAGGGATGGACCCAGTACTTC. This codes for CASSRQGWTQYF. The chain carries TRBV2 and TRBJ2-5, with 7 positions matching TRBD1. The length of the CDR3 is 12 residues. Germline V gene lookup returns CDR1 SNHLY and CDR2 FYNNEI. Trimming took 5 bases from V and 7 from J; bases not matched to a gene: 4.

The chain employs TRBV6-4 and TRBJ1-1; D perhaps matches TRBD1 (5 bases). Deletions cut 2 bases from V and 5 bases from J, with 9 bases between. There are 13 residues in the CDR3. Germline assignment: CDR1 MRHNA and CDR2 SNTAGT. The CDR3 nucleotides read TGTGCCAGCAGTGACGAGGAGGGGACTGAAGCTTTCTTT. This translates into CASSDEEGTEAFF.

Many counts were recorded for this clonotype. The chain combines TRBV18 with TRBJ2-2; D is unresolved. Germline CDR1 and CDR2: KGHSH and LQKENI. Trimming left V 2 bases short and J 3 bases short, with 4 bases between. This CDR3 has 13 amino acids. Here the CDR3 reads CASSPSHTGELFF. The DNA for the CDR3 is TGTGCCAGCTCACCATCCCACACCGGGGAGCTGTTTTTT.

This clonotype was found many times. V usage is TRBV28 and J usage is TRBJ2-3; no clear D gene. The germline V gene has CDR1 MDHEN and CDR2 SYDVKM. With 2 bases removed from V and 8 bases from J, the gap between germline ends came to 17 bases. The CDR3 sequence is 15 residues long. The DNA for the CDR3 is TGTGCCAGCAGTTTAGTGTCGAGTTTTTCTGGTACGCAGTATTTT. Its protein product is CASSLVSSFSGTQYF. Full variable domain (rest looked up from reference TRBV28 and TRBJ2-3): DVKVTQSSRYLVKRTGEKVFLECVQDMDHENMFWYRQDPGLGLRLIYFSYDVKMKEKGDIPEGYSVSREKKERFSLILESASTNQTSMYLCASSLVSSFSGTQYFGPGTRLTVL.

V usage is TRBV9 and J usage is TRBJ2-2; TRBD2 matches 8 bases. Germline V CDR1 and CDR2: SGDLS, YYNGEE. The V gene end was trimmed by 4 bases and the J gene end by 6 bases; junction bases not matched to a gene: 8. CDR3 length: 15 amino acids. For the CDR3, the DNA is TGTGCCAGCAGCCTCCCGGGGGGGCCGGCCGGGGAGCTGTTTTTT. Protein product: CASSLPGGPAGELFF.

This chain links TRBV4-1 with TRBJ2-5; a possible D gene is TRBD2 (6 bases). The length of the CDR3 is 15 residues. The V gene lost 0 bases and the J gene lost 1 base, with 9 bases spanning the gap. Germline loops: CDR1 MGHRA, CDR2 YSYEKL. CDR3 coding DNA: TGCGCCAGCAGCCAAGATCTAGCGCTCCAAGAGACCCAGTACTTC. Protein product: CASSQDLALQETQYF.